The 27 T cell receptor beta chains reported below all come from one sample, sequenced in a study of radiotherapy plus CTLA-4 blockade in lung cancer. Here immunoSEQ multiplex PCR was the method, and the copy in TCRdb shows in-frame clones only, minus some. Among 20,000 to 25,000 clones, approximately 70% were seen once, and the ten largest hold roughly 3.7%. Sequenced material: peripheral blood, taken from a patient treated with radiotherapy plus ipilimumab. The source is a human donor with non-small cell lung cancer who had stable disease on radiotherapy plus ipilimumab.

The chain links TRBV7-9 to TRBJ2-1, with D perhaps matching TRBD2 (5 bases). Deletions cut 5 bases from V and 0 bases from J, with 11 bases between. Germline assignment: CDR1 SEHNR and CDR2 FQNEAQ (reference sequence). This CDR3 has 15 amino acids. This CDR3 reads CASSRTSRSYNEQFF. In DNA, the CDR3 is TGTGCCAGCAGCCGGACTTCCCGCTCCTACAATGAGCAGTTCTTC.

The gene calls are TRBV9 and TRBJ2-2, with D hard to call. Germline V gene lookup returns CDR1 SGDLS and CDR2 YYNGEE. The CDR3 spans 15 residues. Trimming left V 0 bases short and J 0 bases short, with 6 bases between. CDR3 bases: TGTGCCAGCAGCGTAGAGGAAACGAACACCGGGGAGCTGTTTTTT. Translation gives CASSVEETNTGELFF.

CDR3 loop: CASSLGGTSGFYGGSQETQYF. For the CDR3, the DNA is TGCGCCAGCAGCTTGGGCGGGACTAGCGGTTTCTATGGTGGATCCCAAGAGACCCAGTACTTC. The rearrangement links TRBV5-1 to TRBJ2-5, with 11 bases identical to TRBD2. Germline-derived CDR1 and CDR2 are SGHRS and YFSETQ. V trimming: 0 bases; J trimming: 1 base; junction bases outside the gene matches: 17. This CDR3 has 21 residues. Drawing the rest from reference TRBV5-1 and TRBJ2-5, the complete variable domain is KAGVTQTPRYLIKTRGQQVTLSCSPISGHRSVSWYQQTPGQGLQFLFEYFSETQRNKGNFPGRFSGRQFSNSRSEMNVSTLELGDSALYLCASSLGGTSGFYGGSQETQYFGPGTRLLVL.

The chain employs TRBV5-1 and TRBJ1-5; no firm D call. The CDR3 length is 14 residues. Germline CDR1 and CDR2: SGHRS and YFSETQ. Trimming took off 6 bases at V and 0 bases at J, with 10 bases between the two ends. The CDR3 here is CASKADYSNQPQHF. Here the CDR3 DNA reads TGCGCCAGCAAGGCAGATTATAGCAATCAGCCCCAGCATTTT.

V is TRBV7-2 and J is TRBJ1-1, with D unclear. V dropped 3 bases and J dropped 5 bases, with 10 bases sitting between them. This CDR3 has 13 residues. From germline, CDR1 is SGHTA and CDR2 FQGNSA. CDR3 sequence (DNA): TGTGCCAGCAGCTTGGCAGTTCGGACTGAAGCTTTCTTT. It translates to CASSLAVRTEAFF.

CDR3 amino acids: CAAKRAGRTSEAFF. The CDR3 DNA is TGTGCCGCCAAACGGGCAGGGCGAACGTCGGAAGCTTTCTTT. The rearrangement joins TRBV28 to TRBJ1-1, with D possibly TRBD1 on 5 matching bases. This CDR3 contains 14 residues. Deletions cut 11 bases from V and 8 bases from J, with 24 bases between. Germline V CDR1 and CDR2: MDHEN, SYDVKM. Full variable domain (outside the CDR3, taken from reference TRBV28 and TRBJ1-1): DVKVTQSSRYLVKRTGEKVFLECVQDMDHENMFWYRQDPGLGLRLIYFSYDVKMKEKGDIPEGYSVSREKKERFSLILESASTNQTSMYLCAAKRAGRTSEAFFGQGTRLTVV.

This clone was counted between two and nine times. CDR3 sequence (DNA): TGTGCCAGCAGCTTGGCAGGGGTAGCCAAAAACATTCAGTACTTC. Residues: CASSLAGVAKNIQYF. The V and J genes are TRBV5-6 and TRBJ2-4; TRBD1 is a possible D gene (6 bases). Germline CDR1 and CDR2: SGHDT and YYEEEE. With 0 bases removed from V and 0 bases from J, the gap between germline ends came to 7 bases. The CDR3 consists of 15 residues.

V is TRBV6-1 and J is TRBJ1-2; TRBD1 aligns across 9 bases. J lost 8 bases, V lost 2 bases, and 12 bases had no gene match. Germline CDR1 reads MNHNS; CDR2 reads SASEGT. The CDR3 consists of 16 residues. The chain's CDR3 is CASSEPGQGQRSGYTF. CDR3 DNA: TGTGCCAGCAGTGAACCGGGACAGGGCCAACGGTCGGGCTACACCTTC.

CDR3 DNA sequence: TGTGCCAGCAGTCCCCAGACAAGTAGCAATCAGCCCCAGCATTTT. This gives the protein CASSPQTSSNQPQHF. This chain links TRBV6-5 with TRBJ1-5; D is unresolved. Trimming took off 5 bases at V and 0 bases at J, with 11 bases between the two ends. CDR3 length: 15 amino acids. The V gene's germline CDR1 is MNHEY and CDR2 SVGAGI.

J is TRBJ2-3 and V is TRBV6-5, with TRBD2 identical over 9 bases. CDR1 is MNHEY and CDR2 is SVGAGI in the germline V gene. This CDR3 spans 15 amino acids. V trimming: 7 bases; J trimming: 2 bases; junction bases outside the gene matches: 7. The CDR3 DNA sequence: TGTGCCAGCACTTTGACTAGCGGAGACACAGATACGCAGTATTTT. Its protein is CASTLTSGDTDTQYF.

The chain combines TRBV11-3 with TRBJ2-3; no definite D call. The CDR3 is 15 residues long. V was cut by 1 base and J by 2 bases, with 10 bases left in between. Germline lookup yields CDR1 SGHNT and CDR2 YENEEA. CDR3 in DNA: TGTGCCAGCAGCTTAGCCAACTGGTACACAGATACGCAGTATTTT. It encodes CASSLANWYTDTQYF. The complete variable domain, with remaining parts taken from reference TRBV11-3 and TRBJ2-3, reads EAGVVQSPRYKIIEKKQPVAFWCNPISGHNTLYWYLQNLGQGPELLIRYENEEAVDDSQLPKDRFSAERLKGVDSTLKIQPAELGDSAVYLCASSLANWYTDTQYFGPGTRLTVL.

In its sample, this clone was seen a few times. The rearrangement uses TRBV30 and TRBJ1-1; D uncertain. CDR1 and CDR2 from the germline V gene are GTSNPN and SVGIG (reference sequence). The V and J ends lost 0 bases and 1 base respectively, with 6 bases between them. This CDR3 has 13 residues. CDR3: CAWSVEGNTEAFF. As DNA, the CDR3 is TGTGCCTGGAGTGTAGAAGGGAACACTGAAGCTTTCTTT.

J is TRBJ2-1 and V is TRBV5-4, with no clear D. With 3 bases removed from V and 3 bases from J, the gap between germline ends came to 10 bases. In germline, CDR1 is SGHNT, CDR2 YYREEE (reference sequence). There are 14 residues in the CDR3. CDR3 DNA: TGTGCCAGCAGCTCTGCTGGAAGCTACAATGAGCAGTTCTTC. Protein sequence: CASSSAGSYNEQFF.

V usage is TRBV10-3 and J usage is TRBJ2-3; 11 nucleotides agree with TRBD1. The V gene end was trimmed by 8 bases and the J gene end by 0 bases; junction bases not matched to a gene: 4. This CDR3 spans 15 amino acids. Germline V CDR1 and CDR2: ENHRY, SYGVKD. DNA for the CDR3: TGTGCCATCGGGACAGGGGGTGCGAGCACAGATACGCAGTATTTT. Translating it yields CAIGTGGASTDTQYF.

This rearrangement joins TRBV29-1 to TRBJ1-2; D is possibly TRBD1 (6 bases). The CDR3 totals 17 residues. CDR1 and CDR2 from the germline V gene are SQVTM and ANQGSEA. The V and J ends lost 2 bases and 0 bases respectively, with 19 bases between them. CDR3: CSVESPGRRGTNYGYTF. In DNA, the CDR3 is TGCAGCGTTGAATCCCCCGGGAGGAGGGGGACTAACTATGGCTACACCTTC.

The rearrangement joins TRBV19 to TRBJ1-4, with 8 nucleotides matching TRBD1. This CDR3 has 14 amino acids. Germline CDR1 reads LNHDA; CDR2 reads SQIVND (reference sequence). The V segment lost 8 bases and the J segment 5 bases; nucleotides outside the gene matches: 7. Here the CDR3 reads CASSDRGGNEKLFF. CDR3 nucleotides: TGTGCCAGTTCCGACAGGGGCGGAAATGAAAAACTGTTTTTT.

For the CDR3, the DNA is TGTGCCAGCAGCCCGAAGTCCAGCCTCGAAGCTTTCTTT. Amino acid sequence: CASSPKSSLEAFF. The chain recombines TRBV7-2 with TRBJ1-1; no reliable D call. The CDR3 is made up of 13 amino acids. Looked up from germline, CDR1 is SGHTA and CDR2 is FQGNSA. The ends were cut back, 5 bases at V and 8 bases at J, with 15 bases in the middle.

The chain is built from TRBV6-1 and TRBJ2-5; 8 nucleotides line up with TRBD2. Trimming took 5 bases from V and 5 from J; bases not matched to a gene: 10. CDR1 is MNHNS and CDR2 is SASEGT in the germline V gene. CDR3 size: 15 residues. The CDR3 bases are TGTGCCAGCAGTCCCGCCTGGGCTAGCGGGGAGACCCAGTACTTC. Translation: CASSPAWASGETQYF.

This clone was observed once. The genes are TRBV5-4 and TRBJ2-2; 10 nucleotides line up with TRBD2. The CDR3 covers 17 residues. CDR1 and CDR2 (germline): SGHNT, YYREEE (reference sequence). V was pared by 0 bases and J by 5 bases, with 7 bases of the junction left unmatched. For the CDR3, the DNA is TGTGCCAGCAGCTTGGCAGGTAGCGGGAGGATAACCGGGGAGCTGTTTTTT. Its protein is CASSLAGSGRITGELFF.

The chain employs TRBV7-2 and TRBJ2-7; 7 positions agree with TRBD2. The germline CDR1 and CDR2 sequences are SGHTA and FQGNSA. The CDR3 has 14 amino acids. J was trimmed by 4 bases and V by 4 bases; bases with no gene match: 7. CDR3 coding DNA: TGTGCCAGCAGCTCGGGGGGTTCCCTGTACGAGCAGTACTTC. Its translation: CASSSGGSLYEQYF.

The CDR3 DNA reads TGCAGCGTGTCTAGCGGGACGAACACCGGGGAGCTGTTTTTT. Protein product: CSVSSGTNTGELFF. The chain recombines TRBV29-1 with TRBJ2-2; 9 bases match TRBD2. The CDR3 length is 14 residues. J gave up 0 bases and V 6 bases, and 2 bases lay outside the gene matches. Germline values: CDR1 SQVTM, CDR2 ANQGSEA.

The chain carries TRBV4-1 and TRBJ2-3; 14 bases fit TRBD2. Germline CDR1 is MGHRA and CDR2 is YSYEKL. This CDR3 has 17 residues. The V gene end was trimmed by 2 bases and the J gene end by 0 bases; junction bases not matched to a gene: 1. CDR3: CASSQRLAGGSTDTQYF. The CDR3 nucleotides read TGCGCCAGCAGCCAAAGACTAGCGGGGGGGAGCACAGATACGCAGTATTTT.

V is TRBV5-1 and J is TRBJ2-2; 9 positions match TRBD2. From germline, CDR1 is SGHRS and CDR2 YFSETQ. The V and J ends lost 3 bases and 6 bases, in that order; junction bases with no gene match: 6. The length of the CDR3 is 15 residues. This CDR3 is CASSSPIAGAGELFF. The CDR3 nucleotides read TGCGCCAGCAGCTCACCTATAGCGGGAGCCGGGGAGCTGTTTTTT.

The rearrangement links TRBV4-1 to TRBJ2-1; TRBD1 might be the D (5 bases). The germline CDR1 and CDR2 sequences are MGHRA and YSYEKL. The CDR3 length is 16 residues. The germline V and J ends were trimmed by 0 bases and 3 bases, with 12 bases remaining between them. The chain's CDR3 is CASSQDAQGDYNEQFF. The CDR3 coding sequence is TGCGCCAGCAGCCAAGACGCGCAGGGTGACTACAATGAGCAGTTCTTC.

This sequence joins TRBV30 and TRBJ2-7; 11 nucleotides agree with TRBD1. The CDR3 contains 15 residues. Germline CDR1 reads GTSNPN; CDR2 reads SVGIG (reference sequence). J gave up 4 bases and V 2 bases, and 7 bases lay outside the gene matches. The CDR3 region has the DNA TGTGCCTGGAGTTCGCCGGGACAGGGGGTATACGAGCAGTACTTC. It encodes CAWSSPGQGVYEQYF.

The V and J genes are TRBV7-6 and TRBJ2-7, with D possibly being TRBD2 (6 bases). The CDR3 spans 16 residues. V lost 5 bases and J 6 bases, leaving 23 bases between the germline ends. CDR1 SGHVS and CDR2 FNYEAQ come from the germline V gene. The DNA of the CDR3 is TGTGCCAGCAGCCCCCAGGGCGGCGGGACCGGGGTCGAGCAGTACTTC. Translated: CASSPQGGGTGVEQYF.

J is TRBJ2-2 and V is TRBV9; no definite D call. V was trimmed by 4 bases and J by 6 bases, leaving 7 bases between them. The CDR3 contains 12 residues. Germline lookup yields CDR1 SGDLS and CDR2 YYNGEE. The CDR3 protein is CASSLLSGELFF. In DNA form, the CDR3 reads TGTGCCAGCAGCCTATTGTCCGGGGAGCTGTTTTTT.